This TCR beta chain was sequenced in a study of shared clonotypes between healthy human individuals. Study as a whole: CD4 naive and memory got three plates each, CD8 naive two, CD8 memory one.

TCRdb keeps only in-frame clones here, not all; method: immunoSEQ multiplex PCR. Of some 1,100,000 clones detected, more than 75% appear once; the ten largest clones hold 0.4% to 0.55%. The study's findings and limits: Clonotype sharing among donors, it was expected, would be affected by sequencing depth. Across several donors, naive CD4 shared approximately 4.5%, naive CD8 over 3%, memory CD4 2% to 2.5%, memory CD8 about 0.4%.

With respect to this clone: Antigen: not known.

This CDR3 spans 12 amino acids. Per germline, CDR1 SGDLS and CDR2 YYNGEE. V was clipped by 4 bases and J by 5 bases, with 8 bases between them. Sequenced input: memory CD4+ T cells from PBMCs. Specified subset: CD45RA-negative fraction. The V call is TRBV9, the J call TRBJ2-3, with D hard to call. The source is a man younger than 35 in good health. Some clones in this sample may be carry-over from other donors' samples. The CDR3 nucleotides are TGTGCCAGCAGCATCGGTGGAGATACGCAGTATTTT. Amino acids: CASSIGGDTQYF. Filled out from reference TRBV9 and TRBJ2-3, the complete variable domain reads DSGVTQTPKHLITATGQRVTLRCSPRSGDLSVYWYQQSLDQGLQFLIQYYNGEERAKGNILERFSAQQFPDLHSELNLSSLELGDSALYFCASSIGGDTQYFGPGTRLTVL.